Listed here are 12 T cell receptor beta chains from one sample, sequenced in a study of cytomegalovirus exposure and HLA in healthy donors. Amplification used 60 Vbeta primers and 13 Jbeta primers. This table comes from immunoSEQ multiplex PCR, and its TCRdb copy is limited to in-frame clones, with some not included. The table lists some 140,000 clones, 76% of them singletons. Sequenced: PBMCs. These receptors all stem from a female donor in good health and CMV-seropositive.

The CDR3 region is CASSLGLAGDRETQYF. The CDR3 coding sequence is TGTGCCAGCAGCTTGGGACTAGCGGGAGATCGGGAGACCCAGTACTTC. The chain combines TRBV5-4 with TRBJ2-5; 12 bases map to TRBD2. The V gene's germline CDR1 is SGHNT and CDR2 YYREEE (reference sequence). The junction had 5 bases not matched to a gene; V was cut back by 0 bases and J by 5 bases. This CDR3 is built from 16 residues.

The chain joins TRBV10-3 to TRBJ1-2; possibly TRBD1 for D (5 bases). V was trimmed by 3 bases and J by 0 bases, leaving 8 bases between them. CDR1 is ENHRY, CDR2 SYGVKD, per germline. The CDR3 spans 14 residues. CDR3 amino acids: CAISDQGANYGYTF. The CDR3 bases are TGTGCCATCAGTGATCAGGGCGCTAACTATGGCTACACCTTC.

The chain combines TRBV29-1 with TRBJ2-2; the D gene is possibly TRBD2 (6 bases). There are 13 residues in the CDR3. Trimming left V 4 bases short and J 6 bases short, with 12 bases between. Germline-derived CDR1 and CDR2 are SQVTM and ANQGSEA. This CDR3 is CSVARGGPGELFF. In nucleotides, the CDR3 is TGCAGCGTTGCGCGGGGAGGACCCGGGGAGCTGTTTTTT.

V gene TRBV9 combines with J gene TRBJ2-1; TRBD2 is a possible D gene (6 bases). Germline V gene sequence: CDR1 SGDLS, CDR2 YYNGEE. The CDR3 spans 17 residues. Trimming cost V 0 bases and J 5 bases, with 18 bases left between them. The CDR3 coding sequence is TGTGCCAGCAGCGTAGGGTTGGCGGGAAGGTTTGACAATGAGCAGTTCTTC. This gives the protein CASSVGLAGRFDNEQFF.

This chain uses TRBV11-3 with TRBJ2-1, with 11 bases aligning to TRBD1. Germline values: CDR1 SGHNT, CDR2 YENEEA. The V and J ends lost 0 bases and 7 bases, in that order; junction bases with no gene match: 5. This CDR3 is built from 16 residues. The CDR3 DNA follows: TGTGCCAGCAGCTTAGATGGACAGGGGGCGGGGAATGAGCAGTTCTTC. It codes for CASSLDGQGAGNEQFF.

CDR3 protein: CASLSSIGDEQYF. The DNA for the CDR3 is TGTGCCAGCCTTAGTTCCATAGGGGACGAGCAGTACTTC. The V call is TRBV6-7, the J call TRBJ2-7, with D perhaps TRBD1 (5 bases). TRBV6-7 is sorted into the ORF group, with uncertain function. The germline V and J ends were trimmed by 8 bases and 5 bases, with 16 bases remaining between them. The CDR3 is made up of 13 amino acids.

The CDR3 here is CASSLLGTGQETQYF. DNA of the CDR3: TGTGCCAGCAGCTTATTAGGGACAGGGCAAGAGACCCAGTACTTC. The chain links TRBV7-3 to TRBJ2-5; TRBD1 agrees at 9 bases. The J segment lost 2 bases and the V segment lost 2 bases, leaving 3 bases of the junction unmatched. This CDR3 is 15 amino acids long. CDR1 is SGHTA and CDR2 is FQGTGA in the germline V gene.

The rearrangement links TRBV7-2 to TRBJ1-6; a weak D match, TRBD1 (6 bases). Germline CDR1 and CDR2: SGHTA and FQGNSA. This CDR3 comprises 15 residues. Trimming shortened V by 3 bases and J by 3 bases, and 9 bases separated the two germline ends. The CDR3 reads CASSFSTGYNSPLHF. The CDR3 DNA reads TGTGCCAGCAGCTTTTCGACAGGCTATAATTCACCCCTCCACTTT.

V gene TRBV25-1 combines with J gene TRBJ1-5; TRBD1 matches 7 bases. The ends lost 1 base at V and 4 bases at J; junction bases unmatched: 10. Germline lookup yields CDR1 MGHDK and CDR2 SYGVNS. This CDR3 spans 17 amino acids. The CDR3 is CASSEWRGRGENQPQHF. In nucleotides, the CDR3 is TGTGCCAGCAGTGAATGGAGAGGCAGGGGGGAGAATCAGCCCCAGCATTTT.

The chain couples TRBV5-8 to TRBJ2-5; TRBD2 matches 10 bases. After removal of 4 bases from V and 0 bases from J, the junction contained 9 bases not matched to a gene. Germline V gene sequence: CDR1 SGHTS, CDR2 YDEGEE. The CDR3 sequence is 17 residues long. In DNA form, the CDR3 reads TGTGCCAGCAGCAACATAGCGGGGGGACGGTACCAAGAGACCCAGTACTTC. It is translated as CASSNIAGGRYQETQYF.

The V call is TRBV27, the J call TRBJ2-2, with D uncertain. The length of the CDR3 is 15 residues. V was pared by 0 bases and J by 1 base, with 6 bases between. Germline V gives CDR1 MNHEY, CDR2 SMNVEV (reference sequence). The CDR3 coding sequence is TGTGCCAGCAGTTTATCGGGCCAGAACACCGGGGAGCTGTTTTTT. Amino acids: CASSLSGQNTGELFF.

The CDR3 nucleotides read TGCGCCAGCAGCCAAGGGAGCAGGGCCTACAATGAGCAGTTCTTC. It yields the protein CASSQGSRAYNEQFF. The chain combines TRBV4-1 with TRBJ2-1; weak D call: TRBD1 (5 bases). Looked up from germline, CDR1 is MGHRA and CDR2 is YSYEKL. This CDR3 is 15 amino acids long. V was shortened by 1 base and J by 2 bases, with 9 bases between the two germline ends.